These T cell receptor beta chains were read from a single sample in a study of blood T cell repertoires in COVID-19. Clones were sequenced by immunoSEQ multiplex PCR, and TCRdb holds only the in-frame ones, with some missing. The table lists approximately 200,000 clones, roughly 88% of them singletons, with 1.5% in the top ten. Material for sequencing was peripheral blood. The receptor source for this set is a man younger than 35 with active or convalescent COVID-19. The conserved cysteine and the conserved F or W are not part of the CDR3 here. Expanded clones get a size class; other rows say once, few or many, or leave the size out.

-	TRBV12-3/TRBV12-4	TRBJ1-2	ASSLGGVYGYT
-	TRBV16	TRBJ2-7	ASSRPGARTYEQY
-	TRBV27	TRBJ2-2	ASRARREDITGELF
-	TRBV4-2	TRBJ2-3	ASSQEERRFTDTQY
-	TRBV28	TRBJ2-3	ASSFNSGADTQY
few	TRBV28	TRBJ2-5	ASSLWALQETQY
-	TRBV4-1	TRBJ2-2	ASSQGPGELF
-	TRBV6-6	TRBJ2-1	ASLPGGPSYNEQF
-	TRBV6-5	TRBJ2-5	ASSYSRIETQY
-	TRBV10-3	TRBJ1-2	AIRTTGDTYYGYT
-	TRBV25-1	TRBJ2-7	ASSELAGISEQY
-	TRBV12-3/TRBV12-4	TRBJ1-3	ASSPSGGNTIY
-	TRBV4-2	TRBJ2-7	ASSQGGSGSYEQY
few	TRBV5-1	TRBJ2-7	ASSFMPGLAGYEQY
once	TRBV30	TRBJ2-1	AWSVFQPDEQF
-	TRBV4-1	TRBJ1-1	ASSQDEGTEAF
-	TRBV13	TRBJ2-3	ASSSQEGLAETRSVSPDTQY
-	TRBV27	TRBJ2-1	ASSLFRSSGDNEQF
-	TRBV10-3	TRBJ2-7	AILPSGGSSYEQY
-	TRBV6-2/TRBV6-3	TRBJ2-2	ASSPLAVQGTGELF
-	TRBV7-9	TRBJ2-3	ASSPPGGRFTDTQY
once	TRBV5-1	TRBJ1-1	ASSSTGEGMNTEAF
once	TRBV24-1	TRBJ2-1	ATGPLAGDSNEQF
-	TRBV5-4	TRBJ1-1	ASSETGVYTEAF
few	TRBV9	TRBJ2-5	ASTLGTGSETQY
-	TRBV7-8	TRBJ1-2	ASSRRRSGGLVGGGGYT
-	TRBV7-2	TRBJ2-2	ASSLANRAGELF
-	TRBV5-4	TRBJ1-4	ASSEGQGVGSEKLF
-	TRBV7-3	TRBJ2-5	ASSRDRVAETQY
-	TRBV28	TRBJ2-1	ASSQSISRGNNEQF
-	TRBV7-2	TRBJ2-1	ASRESSYNEQF
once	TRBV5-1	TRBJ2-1	ASSLDFLDGAGQF
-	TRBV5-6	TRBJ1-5	ASSFRGRVQGPQH
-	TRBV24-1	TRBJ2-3	ATSDPDSPRDTQY
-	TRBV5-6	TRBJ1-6	ASSLGDNPLH
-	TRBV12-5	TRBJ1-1	AKDDRGTGGEAF
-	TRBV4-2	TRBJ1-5	ASSPGPGQPQH